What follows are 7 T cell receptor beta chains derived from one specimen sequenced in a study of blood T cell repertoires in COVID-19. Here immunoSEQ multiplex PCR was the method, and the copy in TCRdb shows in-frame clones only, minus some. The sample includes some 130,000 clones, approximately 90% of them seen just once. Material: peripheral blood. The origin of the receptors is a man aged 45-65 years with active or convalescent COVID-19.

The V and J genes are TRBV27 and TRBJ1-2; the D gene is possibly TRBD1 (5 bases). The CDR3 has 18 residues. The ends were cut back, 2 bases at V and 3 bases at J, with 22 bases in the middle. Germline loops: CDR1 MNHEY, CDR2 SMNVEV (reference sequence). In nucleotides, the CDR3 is TGTGCCAGCAGTTTAAGGGGAAGGAGGGGCGGGGGGGACTATGGCTACACCTTC. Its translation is CASSLRGRRGGGDYGYTF.

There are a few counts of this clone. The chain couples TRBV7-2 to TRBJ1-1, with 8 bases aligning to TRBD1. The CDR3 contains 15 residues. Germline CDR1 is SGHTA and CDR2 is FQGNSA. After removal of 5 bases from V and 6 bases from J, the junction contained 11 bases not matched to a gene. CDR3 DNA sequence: TGTGCCAGCAGCCTAAGGACAGGGACGATCCCTGAAGCTTTCTTT. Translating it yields CASSLRTGTIPEAFF. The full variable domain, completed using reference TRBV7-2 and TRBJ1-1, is GAGVSQSPSNKVTEKGKDVELRCDPISGHTALYWYRQSLGQGLEFLIYFQGNSAPDKSGLPSDRFSAERTGGSVSTLTIQRTQQEDSAVYLCASSLRTGTIPEAFFGQGTRLTVV.

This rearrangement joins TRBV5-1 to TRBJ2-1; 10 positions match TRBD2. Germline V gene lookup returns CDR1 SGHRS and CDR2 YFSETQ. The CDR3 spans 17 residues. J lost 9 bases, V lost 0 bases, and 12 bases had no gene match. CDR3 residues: CASSLEIGLAGVGEQFF. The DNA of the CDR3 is TGCGCCAGCAGCTTGGAGATTGGGCTAGCGGGGGTGGGTGAGCAGTTCTTC.

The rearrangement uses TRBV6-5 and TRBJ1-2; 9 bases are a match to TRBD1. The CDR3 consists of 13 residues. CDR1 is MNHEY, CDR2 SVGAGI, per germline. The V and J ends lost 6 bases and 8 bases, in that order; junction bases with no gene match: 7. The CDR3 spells CASSQQGAVGYTF. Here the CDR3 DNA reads TGTGCCAGCAGCCAACAGGGGGCTGTAGGCTACACCTTC.

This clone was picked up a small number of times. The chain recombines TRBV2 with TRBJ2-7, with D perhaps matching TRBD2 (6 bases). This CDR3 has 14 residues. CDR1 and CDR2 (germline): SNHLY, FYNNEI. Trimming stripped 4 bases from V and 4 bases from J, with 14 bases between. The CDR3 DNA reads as TGTGCCAGCAGTGTAGGAAGGGGACTTTACGAGCAGTACTTC. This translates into CASSVGRGLYEQYF.

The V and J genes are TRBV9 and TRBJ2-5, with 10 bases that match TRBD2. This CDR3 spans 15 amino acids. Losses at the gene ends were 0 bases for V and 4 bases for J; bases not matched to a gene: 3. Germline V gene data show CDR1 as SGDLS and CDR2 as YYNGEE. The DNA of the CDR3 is TGTGCCAGCAGCGTAGCACTAGCGGGGAGAGAGACCCAGTACTTC. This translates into CASSVALAGRETQYF.

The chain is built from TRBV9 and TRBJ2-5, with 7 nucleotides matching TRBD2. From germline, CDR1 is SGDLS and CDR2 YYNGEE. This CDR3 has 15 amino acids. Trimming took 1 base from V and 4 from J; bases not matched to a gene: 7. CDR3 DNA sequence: TGTGCCAGCAGCGTATACCAGGGAGGGCGAGAGACCCAGTACTTC. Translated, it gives CASSVYQGGRETQYF.